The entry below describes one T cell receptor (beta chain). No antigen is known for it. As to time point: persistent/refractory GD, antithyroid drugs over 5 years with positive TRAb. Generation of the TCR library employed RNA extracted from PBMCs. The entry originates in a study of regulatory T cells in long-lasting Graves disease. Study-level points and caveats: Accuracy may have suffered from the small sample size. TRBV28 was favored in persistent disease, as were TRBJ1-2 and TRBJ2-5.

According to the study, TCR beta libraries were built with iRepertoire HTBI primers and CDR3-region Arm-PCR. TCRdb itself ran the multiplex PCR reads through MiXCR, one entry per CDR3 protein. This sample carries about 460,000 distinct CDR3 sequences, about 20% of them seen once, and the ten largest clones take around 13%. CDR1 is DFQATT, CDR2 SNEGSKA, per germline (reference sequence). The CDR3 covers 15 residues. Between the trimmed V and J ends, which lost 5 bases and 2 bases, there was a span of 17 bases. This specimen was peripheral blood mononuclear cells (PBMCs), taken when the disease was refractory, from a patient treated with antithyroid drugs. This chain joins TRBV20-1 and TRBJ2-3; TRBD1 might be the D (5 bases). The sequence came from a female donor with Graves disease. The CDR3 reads CSAYSYGAVTDTQYF. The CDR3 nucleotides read TGCAGTGCTTACTCTTATGGGGCCGTCACAGATACGCAGTATTTT.